This T cell receptor (beta chain) was documented in a study of cytomegalovirus exposure and HLA in healthy donors. Overall study findings and caveats: Common viral pathogens seemed, in a later analysis, to connect with several of the most significant clusters. For most TCR sequences rarity was the rule, although some public TCRs occurred in many donors.

J lost 4 bases, V lost 3 bases, and 15 bases had no gene match. Germline V lookup: CDR1 SGHDT, CDR2 YYEEEE. The CDR3 spans 19 residues. Although they were nominally healthy when sampled, donors likely had unrecorded immune exposures. PCR was performed using 60 Vbeta and 13 Jbeta primers. Data came from immunoSEQ multiplex PCR; TCRdb stores just in-frame clones and leaves some out. The sample yields under 200,000 clones, about 88% seen once. On this clone itself: Its antigen remains unknown.

The clonotype originates from a young woman in good health and CMV-seronegative. The rearrangement joins TRBV5-6 to TRBJ2-2; 10 bases align to TRBD2. Material for sequencing was PBMCs. The CDR3, as DNA: TGTGCCAGCAGCTCAGCGACTCGTACTAGCGGGATATTCACCGGGGAGCTGTTTTTT. It yields the protein CASSSATRTSGIFTGELFF.